This TCR beta chain comes out of a study of technical replicates of blood from several donors. Germline CDR1 reads LNHNV; CDR2 reads YYDKDF (reference sequence). Between the trimmed V and J ends, which lost 7 bases and 8 bases, there was a span of 15 bases. The CDR3 is 13 residues long. Here immunoSEQ multiplex PCR was the method, and the copy in TCRdb shows in-frame clones only, minus some. In the table there are 85,000 to 100,000 clones, under 97% of which are singletons. The sequence came from a human donor in good health. Sequencing input: T cells isolated from PBMCs. This chain links TRBV15 with TRBJ2-4; a weak D match, TRBD2 (6 bases). The CDR3 coding sequence is TGTGCCACCAACTTGGGGGGAGGTGACATTCAGTACTTC. Protein sequence: CATNLGGGDIQYF.